This entry features one TCR beta chain sequence. The antigen is undetermined. This may be a read error, as it is one base from a much larger clone. The CDR3 runs 16 residues. V lost 0 bases, J lost 5 bases, and 9 bases stayed unmatched. CDR1 is SGHRS and CDR2 is YFSETQ in the germline V gene. This entry comes from a study of T cells after yellow fever vaccination. Universal primer sites and UMIs were introduced during 5'RACE template-switching synthesis of TCR cDNA. TCRdb fed the 5' RACE reads into MiXCR, producing one record per CDR3 protein. This table holds under 600,000 distinct CDR3 sequences, roughly 14% found once. Study-level findings and limits: Re-detected after boosting: most primary clones, almost 97% of CD4 and 80% to 90% of CD8.

The receptor's source is a man aged 30 to 39 who received the YFV17D yellow fever vaccine. This sequence joins TRBV5-1 and TRBJ2-3, with 7 bases fitting TRBD2. The sequencing used PBMCs, collected on the day of the yellow fever booster vaccination. CDR3 nucleotides: TGCGCCAGCAGCTTGGCCCTAGCGGAATCCGGAGATACGCAGTATTTT. This sequence encodes CASSLALAESGDTQYF.